The clone carrying this T cell receptor beta chain showed up just a few times. The study's library attached unique molecular identifiers to single cDNA molecules. Per the original data handling: A per-sample median of roughly 96,000 TCRs was observed, with a range of about 23,224 to 750,000. A single record per CDR3 protein comes from TCRdb applying MiXCR to the RACE reads. These V and J calls rely on TCRdb rather than the paper's analysis. This sample has 300,000 to 450,000 distinct CDR3 sequences, with roughly 5.3% found just once. Germline V lookup: CDR1 MDHEN, CDR2 SYDVKM. V lost 6 bases and J 0 bases, leaving 9 bases between the germline ends. This CDR3 contains 15 residues. Time point meaning: pre-sensitization, week 0. Treatment here: therapeutic diphenylcyclopropenone sensitization with weekly scalp DPC. Someone pulled total RNA out of unfractionated whole blood. This record comes from a study of human T cells and chemical hapten exposure. At the level of the study: 2% DPC applied to a 2 cm by 2 cm arm area sensitized donors.

Sequencing was performed on whole blood, taken in connection with sensitization to the hapten diphenylcyclopropenone (DPC). The chain couples TRBV28 to TRBJ2-6; the D is unclear. The sequence was obtained from a woman between 45 and 60 years old with alopecia areata. Some clones in this sample may be carry-over from other donors' samples. In DNA form, the CDR3 reads TGTGCCAGCAGCTCCGACGGCTCTGGGGCCAACGTCCTGACTTTC. Protein sequence: CASSSDGSGANVLTF.